This T cell receptor beta chain was captured by sequencing in a study of T cells after somatic rescue of genetic block. CDR1 is SGHRS, CDR2 YFSETQ, per germline. Trimming left V 4 bases short and J 1 base short, with 17 bases between. The CDR3 is made up of 16 amino acids. Only in-frame clones appear in the TCRdb table, and some are missing; sequencing was by immunoSEQ multiplex PCR. The repertoire holds under 150,000 clones, with around 90% as singletons. The sample was peripheral blood mononuclear cells (PBMCs). The gene calls are TRBV5-1 and TRBJ2-5; no clear D gene. This sequence originates from a woman aged 18-29 years. CDR3 sequence (DNA): TGCGCCAGCAGCCTCCTCCCTACCTCAACCCAAGAGACCCAGTACTTC. Translated, it gives CASSLLPTSTQETQYF.